The present entry profiles one T cell receptor beta chain with its context. Antigen: not known. CDR3 length: 15 residues. The germline V gene encodes CDR1 SGDLS and CDR2 YYNGEE. Germline trimming cut 0 bases from V and 9 bases from J; bases unmatched to any gene: 4. This entry comes from a study of shared clonotypes between healthy human individuals. Study information: Three CD4 naive, three CD4 memory, two CD8 naive and one CD8 memory plate were used per donor.

Using immunoSEQ multiplex PCR, the repertoire was profiled, and TCRdb retains in-frame clones only, with some absent. Of about 2.3 million clones detected, 85% to 95% appear once; the ten largest clones hold about 0.36%. Overall study results and limits: Clonotype sharing among donors was expected to depend on sequencing depth.

Every contributor of samples was a Caucasian grown-up residing in Nashville, Tennessee. V is TRBV9 and J is TRBJ2-1, with 12 bases lining up with TRBD2. This TCR came from a young man in good health. Some clones in this sample may be carry-over from other donors' samples. The sequencing sample was made of naive CD4+ T cells from PBMCs. The subset: CD45RA+ positively selected. CDR3 sequence reads: CASSVASGRAGEQFF. DNA for the CDR3: TGTGCCAGCAGCGTAGCTAGCGGGAGGGCCGGTGAGCAGTTCTTC.